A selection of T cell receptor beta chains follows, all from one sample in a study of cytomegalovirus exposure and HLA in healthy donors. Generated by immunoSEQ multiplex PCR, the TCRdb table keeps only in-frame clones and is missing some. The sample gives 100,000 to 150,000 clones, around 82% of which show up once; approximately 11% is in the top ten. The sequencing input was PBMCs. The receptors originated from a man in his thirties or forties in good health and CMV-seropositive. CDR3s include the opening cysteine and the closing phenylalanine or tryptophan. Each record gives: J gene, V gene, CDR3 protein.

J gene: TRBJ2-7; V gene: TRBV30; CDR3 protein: CAWSPGLAPHEQYF
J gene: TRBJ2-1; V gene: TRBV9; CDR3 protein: CASSVGGAYNEQFF
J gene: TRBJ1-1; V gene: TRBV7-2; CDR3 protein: CASRVTGASTEAFF
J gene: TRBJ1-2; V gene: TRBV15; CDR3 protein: CATSTRTKVENYGYTF
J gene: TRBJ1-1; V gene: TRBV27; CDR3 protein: CASSFTREGLEAFF
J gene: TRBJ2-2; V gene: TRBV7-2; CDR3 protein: CASSPSGLAGDLSGELFF
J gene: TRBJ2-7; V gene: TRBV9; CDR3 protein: CASSVEGAGTGQYF
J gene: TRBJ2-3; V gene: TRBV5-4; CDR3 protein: CASSFRHLDTDTQYF
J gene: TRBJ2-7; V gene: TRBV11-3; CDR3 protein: CASTTERVEGRPYEQYF
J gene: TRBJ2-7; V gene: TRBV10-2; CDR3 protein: CASSEWPLRREGGYEQYF
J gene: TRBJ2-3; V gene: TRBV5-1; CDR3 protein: CASSMGLAGGTDTQYF
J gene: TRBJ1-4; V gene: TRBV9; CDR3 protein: CASSVGIGLNEKLFF
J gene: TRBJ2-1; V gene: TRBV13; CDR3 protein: CASSPSSYNEQFF
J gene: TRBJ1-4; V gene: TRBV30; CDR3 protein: CAWRADNEKLFF
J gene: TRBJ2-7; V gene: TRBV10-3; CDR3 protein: CAISVLAGTTYEQYF
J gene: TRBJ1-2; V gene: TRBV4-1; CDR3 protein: CASSQAQNYGYTF
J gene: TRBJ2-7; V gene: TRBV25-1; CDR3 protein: CASSSGTYEQYF
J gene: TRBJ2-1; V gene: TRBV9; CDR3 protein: CASQGGGLYNEQFF
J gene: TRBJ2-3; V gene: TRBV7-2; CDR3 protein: CASSFQGSTDTQYF
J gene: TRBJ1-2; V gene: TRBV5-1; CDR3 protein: CASSLPGQGRGYGYTF
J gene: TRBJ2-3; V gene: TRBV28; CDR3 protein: CASSLTGIGTQYF
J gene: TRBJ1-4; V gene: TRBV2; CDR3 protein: CASTGTGATLGEKLFF
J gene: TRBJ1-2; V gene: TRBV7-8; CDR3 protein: CASSWARENGYTF
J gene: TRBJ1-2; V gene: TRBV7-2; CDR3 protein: CASSPGTGRPGYGYTF
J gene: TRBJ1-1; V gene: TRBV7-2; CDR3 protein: CASSTRGRDTEAFF
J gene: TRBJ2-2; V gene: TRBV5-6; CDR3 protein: CASSPPGLAGIITGELFF
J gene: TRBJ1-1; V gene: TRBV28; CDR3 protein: CASDRLNTEAFF
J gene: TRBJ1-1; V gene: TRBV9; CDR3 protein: CASSRGGGRGTEAFF
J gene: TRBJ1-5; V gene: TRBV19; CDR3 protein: CASSIVAAGQGNQPQHF
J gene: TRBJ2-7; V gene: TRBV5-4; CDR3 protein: CASSLPGLAGAREQYF
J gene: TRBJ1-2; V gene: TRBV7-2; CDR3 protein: CASIHPGQGGGYTF
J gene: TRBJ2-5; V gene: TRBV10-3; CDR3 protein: CAIKDRGPETQYF
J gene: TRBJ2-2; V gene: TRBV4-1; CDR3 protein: CASSQVVHIANTGELFF
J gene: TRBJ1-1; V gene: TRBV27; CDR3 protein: CASSYRLGDTEAFF
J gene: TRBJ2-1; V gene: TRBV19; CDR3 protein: CASSPPLASYNEQFF
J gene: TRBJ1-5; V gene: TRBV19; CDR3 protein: CASSIFGGDSNQPQHF
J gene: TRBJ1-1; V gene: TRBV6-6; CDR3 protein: CASRGSGGNTEAFF
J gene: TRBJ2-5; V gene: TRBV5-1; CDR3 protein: CASSLGLGLADQETQYF
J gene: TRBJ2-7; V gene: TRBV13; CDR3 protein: CASSSERLAQTYEQYF
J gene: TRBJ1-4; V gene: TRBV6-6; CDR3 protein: CASSRRQDFIEKLFF
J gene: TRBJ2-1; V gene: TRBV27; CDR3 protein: CASSFLAGRSYNEQFF